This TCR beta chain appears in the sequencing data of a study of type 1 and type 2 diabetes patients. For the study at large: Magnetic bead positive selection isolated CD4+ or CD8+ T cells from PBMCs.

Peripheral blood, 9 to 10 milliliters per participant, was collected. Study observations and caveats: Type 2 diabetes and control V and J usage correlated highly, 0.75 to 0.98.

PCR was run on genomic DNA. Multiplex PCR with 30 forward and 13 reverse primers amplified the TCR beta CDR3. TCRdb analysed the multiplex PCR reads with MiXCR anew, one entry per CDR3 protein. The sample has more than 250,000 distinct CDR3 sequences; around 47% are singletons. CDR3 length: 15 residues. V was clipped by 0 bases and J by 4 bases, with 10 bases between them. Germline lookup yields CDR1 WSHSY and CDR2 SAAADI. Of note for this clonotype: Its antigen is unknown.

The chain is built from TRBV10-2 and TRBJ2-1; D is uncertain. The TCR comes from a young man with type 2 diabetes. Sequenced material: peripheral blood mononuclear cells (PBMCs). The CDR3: CASSESHREYNEQFF. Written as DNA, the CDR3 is TGCGCCAGCAGTGAGTCCCACCGTGAATACAATGAGCAGTTCTTC.